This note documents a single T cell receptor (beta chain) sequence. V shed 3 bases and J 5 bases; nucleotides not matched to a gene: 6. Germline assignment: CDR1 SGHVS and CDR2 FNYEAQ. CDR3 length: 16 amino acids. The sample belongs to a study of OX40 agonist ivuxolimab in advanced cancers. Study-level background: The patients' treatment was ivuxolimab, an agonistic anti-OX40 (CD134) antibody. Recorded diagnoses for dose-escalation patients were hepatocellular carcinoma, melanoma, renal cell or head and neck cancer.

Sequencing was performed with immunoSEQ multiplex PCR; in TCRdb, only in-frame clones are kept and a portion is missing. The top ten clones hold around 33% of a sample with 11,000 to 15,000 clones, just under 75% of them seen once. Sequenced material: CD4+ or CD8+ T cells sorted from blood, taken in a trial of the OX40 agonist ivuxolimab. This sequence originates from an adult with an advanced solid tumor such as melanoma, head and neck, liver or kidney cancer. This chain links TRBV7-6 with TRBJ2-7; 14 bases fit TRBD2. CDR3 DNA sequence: TGTGCCAGCAGCTTGGAGACTAGCGGGAGGGGGAACGAGCAGTACTTC. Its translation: CASSLETSGRGNEQYF.